A selection of T cell receptor beta chains follows, all from one sample in a study of OX40 agonist ivuxolimab in advanced cancers. Generated by immunoSEQ multiplex PCR, the TCRdb table keeps only in-frame clones and is missing some. Among roughly 87,000 clones listed, approximately 91% were seen once. The sample consisted of CD4+ or CD8+ T cells sorted from blood, taken in a trial of the OX40 agonist ivuxolimab. These receptors all come from an adult with an advanced solid tumor such as melanoma, head and neck, liver or kidney cancer. Both conserved end residues are part of each CDR3. The D gene is left open where the match is weak. Expanded clones are given a class, and other clones once, few, many or no size at all.

J gene	D gene	clone size	V gene	CDR3 protein	CDR3 DNA
TRBJ1-3	TRBD1	-	TRBV27	CASSPDRGPISGNTIYF	TGTGCCAGCAGTCCGGACAGGGGCCCGATCTCTGGAAACACCATATATTTT
TRBJ1-1	-	-	TRBV18	CASSPLGQNTEAFF	TGTGCCAGCTCACCACTAGGTCAGAACACTGAAGCTTTCTTT
TRBJ2-2	-	-	TRBV5-1	CASSLVSQYQNGELFF	TGCGCCAGCAGCTTGGTGTCGCAGTATCAAAACGGGGAGCTGTTTTTT
TRBJ1-2	-	-	TRBV19	CASSIDFGTEVGYTF	TGTGCCAGTAGTATAGATTTTGGGACGGAAGTCGGCTACACCTTC
TRBJ2-2	TRBD2	once	TRBV5-1	CASSWTSGMSTGELFF	TGCGCCAGCAGCTGGACTAGCGGGATGAGCACCGGGGAGCTGTTTTTT
TRBJ1-2	-	-	TRBV9	CASSPSRGDSHGYTF	TGTGCCAGCAGCCCCTCCCGGGGAGACTCCCATGGCTACACCTTC
TRBJ2-1	-	-	TRBV5-1	CASSLAGRGYNEQFF	TGCGCCAGCAGCTTGGCCGGTCGAGGGTACAATGAGCAGTTCTTC
TRBJ2-5	TRBD2	-	TRBV7-2	CASGVSGSFQETQYF	TGTGCCAGCGGGGTGAGCGGGAGTTTCCAAGAGACCCAGTACTTC
TRBJ2-7	-	-	TRBV19	CASRPGCEQYF	TGTGCCAGTAGGCCAGGGTGCGAGCAGTACTTC
TRBJ2-2	-	-	TRBV6-5	CASRRPGPRTGELFF	TGTGCCAGCAGGAGACCGGGTCCTCGGACCGGGGAGCTGTTTTTT
TRBJ2-7	TRBD1	-	TRBV6-1	CASSAGTGIDEQYF	TGTGCCAGCAGTGCCGGGACAGGGATCGACGAGCAGTACTTC
TRBJ1-2	TRBD1	few	TRBV28	CASIMDRTFLNYGYTF	TGTGCCAGCATTATGGACAGGACTTTCCTTAACTATGGCTACACCTTC
TRBJ1-5	-	-	TRBV19	CASSTSDGRYNQPQHF	TGTGCCAGTAGTACCTCCGATGGCAGATACAATCAGCCCCAGCATTTT
TRBJ1-4	-	-	TRBV6-5	CASSYETPATNEKLFF	TGTGCCAGCAGTTACGAGACCCCAGCAACTAATGAAAAACTGTTTTTT
TRBJ2-1	-	-	TRBV11-3	CASSLGVGEQFF	TGTGCCAGCAGCTTAGGGGTAGGAGAGCAGTTCTTC
TRBJ1-2	-	-	TRBV27	CASSFSNRNYGYTF	TGTGCCAGCAGTTTTTCGAACAGGAACTATGGCTACACCTTC
TRBJ2-5	-	-	TRBV7-2	CASTFPVETQYF	TGTGCCAGCACCTTCCCTGTGGAGACCCAGTACTTC
TRBJ2-1	TRBD2	-	TRBV7-2	CASSLNLAGVGQFF	TGTGCCAGCAGCTTAAATCTAGCGGGAGTGGGGCAGTTCTTC
TRBJ2-6	-	-	TRBV7-2	CASSLPLGGSGANVLTF	TGTGCCAGCAGCTTACCCCTTGGGGGCTCTGGGGCCAACGTCCTGACTTTC
TRBJ1-2	TRBD1	-	TRBV19	CASSMGTENYGYTF	TGTGCCAGTAGTATGGGGACAGAAAACTATGGCTACACCTTC
TRBJ1-1	TRBD1	-	TRBV4-3	CASRRDRATEAFF	TGCGCCAGCAGACGGGACAGGGCCACTGAAGCTTTCTTT
TRBJ2-1	-	-	TRBV7-2	CASSFYGSYNEQFF	TGTGCCAGCAGCTTCTACGGTTCCTACAATGAGCAGTTCTTC
TRBJ2-1	-	-	TRBV7-8	CASSLERATEDYEQFF	TGTGCCAGCAGCTTAGAGCGGGCAACTGAAGACTATGAGCAGTTCTTC
TRBJ1-6	-	-	TRBV6-5	CASRTTGLYSPLHF	TGTGCCAGCAGGACGACAGGTTTATATTCACCCCTCCACTTT
TRBJ2-2	TRBD1	-	TRBV14	CASSQVRDRVSGELFF	TGTGCCAGCAGCCAAGTTCGGGACAGGGTTTCCGGGGAGCTGTTTTTT
TRBJ2-1	-	-	TRBV18	CASSPSVSYNEQFF	TGTGCCAGCTCACCAAGCGTGTCCTACAATGAGCAGTTCTTC
TRBJ2-3	-	-	TRBV5-1	CASSQATGDTQYF	TGCGCCAGCAGCCAAGCGACTGGAGATACGCAGTATTTT
TRBJ2-7	TRBD2	-	TRBV5-1	CASSLVVAGTYEQYF	TGCGCCAGCAGCTTGGTGGTAGCGGGGACCTACGAGCAGTACTTC
TRBJ2-7	-	-	TRBV27	CASRRDLVSYEQYF	TGTGCCAGCCGACGGGATCTAGTGTCCTACGAGCAGTACTTC
TRBJ1-5	-	-	TRBV29-1	CSAEPQGKRQPQHF	TGCAGCGCCGAACCTCAGGGTAAGCGGCAGCCCCAGCATTTT
TRBJ2-5	-	-	TRBV27	CASSLLGTQETQYF	TGTGCCAGCAGTTTACTAGGGACTCAAGAGACCCAGTACTTC
TRBJ2-1	TRBD1	-	TRBV27	CASRTGQRSYNEQFF	TGTGCCAGCAGGACGGGACAGCGCTCCTACAATGAGCAGTTCTTC
TRBJ1-5	-	once	TRBV19	CASSLTSNQPQHF	TGTGCCAGTAGCCTAACCTCCAATCAGCCCCAGCATTTT
TRBJ2-7	TRBD1	once	TRBV5-1	CASSLRGQGTTYEQYF	TGCGCCAGCAGCTTGCGCGGACAGGGGACGACCTACGAGCAGTACTTC
TRBJ1-4	TRBD1	-	TRBV7-2	CASSPQTGVGEKLFF	TGTGCCAGCAGCCCCCAGACAGGGGTGGGGGAAAAACTGTTTTTT
TRBJ2-7	TRBD1	-	TRBV7-8	CASSERTGWNEQYF	TGTGCCAGCAGCGAGAGGACAGGGTGGAACGAGCAGTACTTC
TRBJ2-1	TRBD2	-	TRBV9	CASSVDGRAIQTSYNEQFF	TGTGCCAGCAGCGTAGACGGGAGGGCCATTCAGACCTCCTACAATGAGCAGTTCTTC